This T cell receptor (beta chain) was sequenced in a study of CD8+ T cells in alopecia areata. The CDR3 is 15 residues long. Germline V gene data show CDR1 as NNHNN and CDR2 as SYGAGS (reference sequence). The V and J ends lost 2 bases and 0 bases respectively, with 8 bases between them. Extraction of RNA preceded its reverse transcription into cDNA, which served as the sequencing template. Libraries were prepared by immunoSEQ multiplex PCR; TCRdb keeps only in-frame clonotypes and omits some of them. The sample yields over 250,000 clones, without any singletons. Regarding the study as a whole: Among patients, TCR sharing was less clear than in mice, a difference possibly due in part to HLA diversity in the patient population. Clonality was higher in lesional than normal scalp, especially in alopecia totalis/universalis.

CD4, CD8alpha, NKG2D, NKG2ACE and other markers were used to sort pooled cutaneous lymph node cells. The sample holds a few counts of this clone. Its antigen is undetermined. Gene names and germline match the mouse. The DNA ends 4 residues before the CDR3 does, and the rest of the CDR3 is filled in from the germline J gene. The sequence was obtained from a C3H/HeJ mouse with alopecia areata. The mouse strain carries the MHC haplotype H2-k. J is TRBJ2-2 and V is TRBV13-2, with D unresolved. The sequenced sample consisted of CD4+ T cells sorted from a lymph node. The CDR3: CASGEAGTNTGQLYF. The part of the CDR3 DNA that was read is TGTGCCAGCGGTGAAGCTGGAACAAACACCGGG.